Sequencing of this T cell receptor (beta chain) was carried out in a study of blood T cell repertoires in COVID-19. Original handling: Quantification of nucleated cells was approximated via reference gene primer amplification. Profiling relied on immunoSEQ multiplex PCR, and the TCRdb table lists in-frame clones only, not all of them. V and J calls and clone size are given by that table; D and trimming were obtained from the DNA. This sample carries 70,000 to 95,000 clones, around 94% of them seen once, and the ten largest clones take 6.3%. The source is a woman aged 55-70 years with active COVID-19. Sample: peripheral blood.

CDR3 amino acids: CASSQFQGLDGYTF. The CDR3, as DNA: TGTGCCAGCAGCCAATTCCAGGGATTGGATGGCTACACCTTC. V is TRBV3-1 (or the pseudogene TRBV3-2) and J is TRBJ1-2, with D tentatively TRBD1 (5 bases). Germline assignment: CDR1 LGHDT and CDR2 YNNKEL (reference sequence). The V and J ends lost 2 bases and 6 bases respectively, with 13 bases between them. The CDR3 length is 14 residues.